Below, 14 T cell receptor beta chains from the same sample are listed, as sequenced in a study of T cell changes during pregnancy in multiple sclerosis. Sequencing used immunoSEQ multiplex PCR; TCRdb keeps in-frame clones, though not all of them. The sample has about 36,000 clones, 93% seen once; the top ten hold around 0.4%. Sequencing was performed on CD4+ T cells from peripheral blood mononuclear cells, taken in the first trimester of pregnancy. These receptor sequences come from a female donor with multiple sclerosis, enrolled in a pregnancy study.

This clone turned up a few times. The chain carries TRBV29-1 and TRBJ1-1, with no clear D. CDR3 size: 11 residues. The V gene's germline CDR1 is SQVTM and CDR2 ANQGSEA. V was cut by 0 bases and J by 7 bases, with 6 bases left in between. CDR3 sequence reads: CSVEERIEAFF. In DNA form, the CDR3 reads TGCAGCGTTGAAGAGCGGATTGAAGCTTTCTTT. Combining the CDR3 with reference TRBV29-1 and TRBJ1-1 gives the whole variable domain SAVISQKPSRDICQRGTSLTIQCQVDSQVTMMFWYRQQPGQSLTLIATANQGSEATYESGFVIDKFPISRPNLTFSTLTVSNMSPEDSSIYLCSVEERIEAFFGQGTRLTVV.

The chain joins TRBV5-8 to TRBJ1-5, with 7 bases lining up with TRBD1. This CDR3 has 15 amino acids. Per germline, CDR1 SGHTS and CDR2 YDEGEE. V was pared by 4 bases and J by 4 bases, with 8 bases of the junction left unmatched. CDR3 residues: CASSPGQVRNQPQHF. Here the CDR3 DNA reads TGTGCCAGCAGCCCCGGACAGGTTCGAAATCAGCCCCAGCATTTT.

The chain links TRBV28 to TRBJ2-4; D may be TRBD1 (6 bases). The CDR3 extends over 14 amino acids. V gave up 3 bases and J gave up 7 bases, with 13 bases separating them. In germline, CDR1 is MDHEN, CDR2 SYDVKM. CDR3 region: CASSFIGGGNIQYF. The CDR3 nucleotides read TGTGCCAGCAGTTTTATTGGGGGCGGGAACATTCAGTACTTC.

As for this clone: The same CDR3 can be traced to other DNA sequences in this sample. This chain joins TRBV19 and TRBJ2-3, with 8 positions matching TRBD2. Germline values: CDR1 LNHDA, CDR2 SQIVND (reference sequence). CDR3 size: 14 residues. After removal of 9 bases from V and 2 bases from J, the junction contained 7 bases not matched to a gene. The CDR3 DNA is TGTGCCAGCAGGCTAGCGGGCGCCACAGATACGCAGTATTTT. Protein sequence: CASRLAGATDTQYF.

This chain joins TRBV19 and TRBJ2-1, with D hard to call. Trimming cost V 4 bases and J 6 bases, with 16 bases left between them. The germline V gene has CDR1 LNHDA and CDR2 SQIVND (reference sequence). The CDR3 sequence is 15 residues long. The CDR3 protein is CASSTGRWVGNEQFF. CDR3 nucleotide sequence: TGTGCCAGTAGTACAGGAAGGTGGGTGGGCAATGAGCAGTTCTTC.

The chain is built from TRBV7-2 and TRBJ1-1; unclear D gene. In germline, CDR1 is SGHTA, CDR2 FQGNSA. CDR3 length: 12 residues. Trimming left V 7 bases short and J 2 bases short, with 8 bases between. Here the CDR3 DNA reads TGTGCCAGCACCCTAATAAACACTGAAGCTTTCTTT. Protein sequence: CASTLINTEAFF.

This chain uses TRBV7-2 with TRBJ1-2, with D tentatively TRBD1 (5 bases). The germline CDR1 and CDR2 sequences are SGHTA and FQGNSA. The CDR3 totals 15 residues. Trimming took 0 bases from V and 8 from J, leaving 16 bases between them. CDR3 protein: CASSLALTGIKGYTF. The CDR3 DNA follows: TGTGCCAGCAGCTTAGCGCTAACAGGTATAAAGGGCTACACCTTC. The full variable domain, completed using reference TRBV7-2 and TRBJ1-2, is GAGVSQSPSNKVTEKGKDVELRCDPISGHTALYWYRQSLGQGLEFLIYFQGNSAPDKSGLPSDRFSAERTGGSVSTLTIQRTQQEDSAVYLCASSLALTGIKGYTFGSGTRLTVV.

V is TRBV7-2 and J is TRBJ1-5, with no clear D. Germline-derived CDR1 and CDR2 are SGHTA and FQGNSA. The CDR3 consists of 14 residues. V was pared by 1 base and J by 4 bases, with 8 bases between. The CDR3 coding sequence is TGTGCCAGCAGCTTAGTCCGGGGAAATCAGCCCCAGCATTTT. This sequence encodes CASSLVRGNQPQHF.

The genes are TRBV7-6 and TRBJ2-1; 9 nucleotides align to TRBD2. This CDR3 has 16 residues. Germline loops: CDR1 SGHVS, CDR2 FNYEAQ. With V trimmed by 2 bases and J by 4 bases, 6 bases remained unmatched. The chain's CDR3 is CASSLRSAGGYNEQFF. CDR3 sequence (DNA): TGTGCCAGCAGCTTAAGGTCAGCGGGGGGTTACAATGAGCAGTTCTTC.

The gene calls are TRBV7-6 and TRBJ2-5, with 14 bases that match TRBD2. The germline V gene encodes CDR1 SGHVS and CDR2 FNYEAQ. V trimming: 3 bases; J trimming: 4 bases; junction bases outside the gene matches: 1. The CDR3 has 15 amino acids. This CDR3 is CASSFGTSGRETQYF. Here the CDR3 DNA reads TGTGCCAGCAGCTTCGGGACTAGCGGGAGAGAGACCCAGTACTTC.

This chain joins TRBV10-3 and TRBJ2-3; possibly TRBD1 for D (6 bases). CDR3 length: 12 residues. Per the germline V gene, CDR1 is ENHRY and CDR2 is SYGVKD. With 6 bases removed from V and 5 bases from J, the gap between germline ends came to 9 bases. The CDR3 DNA reads as TGTGCCATCAGACAGGGTCAAGATACGCAGTATTTT. It encodes CAIRQGQDTQYF.

The chain combines TRBV19 with TRBJ2-1; D is undetermined. The V end was cut by 3 bases, the J end by 3 bases, with 6 bases between. The CDR3 is 13 residues long. Germline V gene sequence: CDR1 LNHDA, CDR2 SQIVND (reference sequence). The CDR3 sequence is CASSIGNYNEQFF. In DNA form, the CDR3 reads TGTGCCAGTAGTATTGGCAACTACAATGAGCAGTTCTTC.

This chain joins TRBV4-3 and TRBJ1-1; D gene uncertain. Deletions cut 4 bases from V and 8 bases from J, with 14 bases between. The CDR3 has 13 residues. In germline, CDR1 is LGHNA, CDR2 YSLEER. CDR3 residues: CASSLLPGSEAFF. In nucleotides, the CDR3 is TGCGCCAGCAGCCTCCTCCCGGGATCAGAAGCTTTCTTT.

The chain links TRBV6-1 to TRBJ1-5; 7 bases line up with TRBD1. The ends lost 4 bases at V and 7 bases at J; junction bases unmatched: 7. The V gene's germline CDR1 is MNHNS and CDR2 SASEGT. CDR3 length: 14 residues. The CDR3 DNA reads TGTGCCAGCAGTGGAGGGACAGCATCGCAGCCCCAGCATTTT. Translation: CASSGGTASQPQHF.